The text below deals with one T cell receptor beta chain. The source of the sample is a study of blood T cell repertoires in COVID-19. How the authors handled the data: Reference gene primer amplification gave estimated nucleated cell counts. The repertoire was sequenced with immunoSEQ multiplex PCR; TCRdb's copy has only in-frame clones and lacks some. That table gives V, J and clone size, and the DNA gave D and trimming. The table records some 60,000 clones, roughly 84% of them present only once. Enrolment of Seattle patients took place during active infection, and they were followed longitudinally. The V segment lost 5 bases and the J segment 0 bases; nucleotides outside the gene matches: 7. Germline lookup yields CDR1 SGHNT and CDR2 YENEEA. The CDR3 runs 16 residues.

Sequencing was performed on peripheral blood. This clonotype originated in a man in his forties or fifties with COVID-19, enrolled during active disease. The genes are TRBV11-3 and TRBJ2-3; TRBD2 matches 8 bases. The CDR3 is CASSPGREGSTDTQYF. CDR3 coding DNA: TGTGCCAGCAGCCCCGGGAGGGAGGGAAGCACAGATACGCAGTATTTT. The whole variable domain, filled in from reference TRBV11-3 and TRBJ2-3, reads EAGVVQSPRYKIIEKKQPVAFWCNPISGHNTLYWYLQNLGQGPELLIRYENEEAVDDSQLPKDRFSAERLKGVDSTLKIQPAELGDSAVYLCASSPGREGSTDTQYFGPGTRLTVL.